The T cell receptor beta chain under discussion was sequenced for a study of cytomegalovirus exposure and HLA in healthy donors. Study context: Caucasian-associated ancestry cluster membership applied to 75% to 85% of around 400 genotyped donors.

In the PCR, 60 Vbeta and 13 Jbeta primers were used. In the authors' workflow: A later analysis tallied some 80 million unique TCR beta chains, about 11 million of them shared. Sequencing used immunoSEQ multiplex PCR; TCRdb keeps in-frame clones, though not all of them. The D gene and trimming were derived from the DNA, and the V and J assignments and clone size from that table. The sample carries about 150,000 clones, around 79% recorded once. Details on this clone: Its antigen is still unknown.

Study findings and constraints: A missense DCLRE1C variant was associated with V- and J-gene trimming of TCR beta chains in a later analysis, and an independent cohort replicated the association.

All the people who gave samples were healthy bone marrow donors. Losses at the gene ends were 5 bases for V and 6 bases for J; bases not matched to a gene: 7. There are 16 residues in the CDR3. Germline V CDR1 and CDR2: LNHDA, SQIVND (reference sequence). The chain couples TRBV19 to TRBJ2-1, with 13 bases aligning to TRBD2. The sample comprised PBMCs. The receptor was derived from a man in his fifties in good health and CMV-seropositive. DNA for the CDR3: TGTGCCAGTAGTCCGGGGACTAGCGGGGAGGGCAATGAGCAGTTCTTC. The encoded protein is CASSPGTSGEGNEQFF.